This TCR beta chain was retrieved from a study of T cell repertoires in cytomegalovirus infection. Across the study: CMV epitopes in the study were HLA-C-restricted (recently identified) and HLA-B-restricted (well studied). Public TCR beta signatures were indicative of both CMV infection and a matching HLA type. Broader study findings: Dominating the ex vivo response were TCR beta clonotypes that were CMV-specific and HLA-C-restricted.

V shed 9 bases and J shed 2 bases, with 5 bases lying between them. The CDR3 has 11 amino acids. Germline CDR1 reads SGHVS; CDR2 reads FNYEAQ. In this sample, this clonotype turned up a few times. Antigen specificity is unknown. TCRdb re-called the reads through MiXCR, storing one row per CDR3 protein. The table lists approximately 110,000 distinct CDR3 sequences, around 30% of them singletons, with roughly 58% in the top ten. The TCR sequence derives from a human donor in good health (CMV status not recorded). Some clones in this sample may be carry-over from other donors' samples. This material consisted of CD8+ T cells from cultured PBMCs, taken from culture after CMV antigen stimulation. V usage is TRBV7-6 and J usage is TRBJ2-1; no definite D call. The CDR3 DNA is TGTGCCAGTCAAACCTACAATGAGCAGTTCTTC. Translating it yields CASQTYNEQFF.